This T cell receptor (beta chain) was identified during a study of high-grade serous ovarian cancer treatment subgroups. General study findings and limits: Clonal relatedness tracked neoantigen level, and by trend copy number and mutation load.

In the case of this clone: Its target is unknown.

Tumor samples were obtained before definitive surgery or chemotherapy. This table comes from immunoSEQ multiplex PCR, and its TCRdb copy is limited to in-frame clones, with some not included. The table has a few thousand clones, 75% seen once. The CDR3 contains 14 residues. Germline V gene sequence: CDR1 LGHNA, CDR2 YSLEER. Trimming shortened V by 0 bases and J by 10 bases, and 15 bases separated the two germline ends. The specimen was tumor tissue. The TCR was taken from a human donor with high-grade serous ovarian cancer. This rearrangement joins TRBV4-3 to TRBJ2-5; TRBD2 is a possible D gene (5 bases). The CDR3 region has the DNA TGCGCCAGCAGCCAAGACGCTAGCAGCCCGCTCCAGTACTTC. It yields the protein CASSQDASSPLQYF.